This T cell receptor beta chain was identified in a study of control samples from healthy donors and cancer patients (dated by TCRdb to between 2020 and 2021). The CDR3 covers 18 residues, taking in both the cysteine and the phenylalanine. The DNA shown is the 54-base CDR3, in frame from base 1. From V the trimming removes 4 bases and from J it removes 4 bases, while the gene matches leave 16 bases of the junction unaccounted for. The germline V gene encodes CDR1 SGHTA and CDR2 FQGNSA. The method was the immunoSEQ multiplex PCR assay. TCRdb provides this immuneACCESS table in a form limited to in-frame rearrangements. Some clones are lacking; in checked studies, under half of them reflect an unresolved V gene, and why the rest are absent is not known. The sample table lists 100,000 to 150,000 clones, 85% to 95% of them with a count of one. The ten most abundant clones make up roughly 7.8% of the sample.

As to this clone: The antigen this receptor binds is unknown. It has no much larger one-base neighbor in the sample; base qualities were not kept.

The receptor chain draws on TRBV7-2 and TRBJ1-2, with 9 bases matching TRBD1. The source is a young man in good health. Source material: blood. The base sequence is TGTGCCAGCAGCTCACCCAAAGCCGGGACAGGGCCCCTCTATGGCTACACCTTC. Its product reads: CASSSPKAGTGPLYGYTF.